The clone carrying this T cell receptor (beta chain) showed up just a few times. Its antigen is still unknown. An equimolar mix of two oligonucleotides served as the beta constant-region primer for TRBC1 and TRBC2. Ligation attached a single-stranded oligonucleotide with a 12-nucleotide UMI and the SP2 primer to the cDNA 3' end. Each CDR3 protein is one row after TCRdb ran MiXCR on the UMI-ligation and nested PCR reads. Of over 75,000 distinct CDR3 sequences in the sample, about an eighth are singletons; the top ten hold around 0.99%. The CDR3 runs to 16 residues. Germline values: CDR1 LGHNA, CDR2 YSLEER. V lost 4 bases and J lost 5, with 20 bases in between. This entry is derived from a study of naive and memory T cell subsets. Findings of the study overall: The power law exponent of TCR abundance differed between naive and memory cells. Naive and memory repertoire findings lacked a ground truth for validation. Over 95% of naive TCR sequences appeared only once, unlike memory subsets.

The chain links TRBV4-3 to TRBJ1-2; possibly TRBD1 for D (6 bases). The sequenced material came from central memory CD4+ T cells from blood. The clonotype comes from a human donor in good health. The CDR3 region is CASSRQYGGQEYGYTF. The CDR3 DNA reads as TGCGCCAGCAGCCGCCAATACGGGGGCCAGGAATATGGCTACACCTTC.